This TCR beta chain was sequenced during a study of graft-versus-host responses after intestinal transplantation. Study background: Each recipient received anti-thymocyte globulin induction, then tacrolimus and steroids for three to four years.

For this clone: Its antigen is undetermined.

CDR3 length: 13 residues. Trimming cost V 6 bases and J 6 bases, with 14 bases left between them. Per germline, CDR1 SNHLY and CDR2 FYNNEI. The data were produced by immunoSEQ multiplex PCR, yet TCRdb's version contains in-frame clones alone and is incomplete. The table has about 84,000 clones, 80% to 95% seen once; the top ten hold approximately 0.35%. The receptor comes from a human donor who was the organ donor for an intestinal transplant. The gene calls are TRBV2 and TRBJ1-1; tentatively, D is TRBD1 (6 bases). Sequences were derived from unstimulated CD4+ T cells sorted from spleen or lymph node cells, sampled before transplant. DNA for the CDR3: TGTGCCAGCAGCCCCAGGGGCGACTCTGAAGCTTTCTTT. It codes for CASSPRGDSEAFF. The complete variable domain, with remaining parts taken from reference TRBV2 and TRBJ1-1, reads EPEVTQTPSHQVTQMGQEVILRCVPISNHLYFYWYRQILGQKVEFLVSFYNNEISEKSEIFDDQFSVERPDGSNFTLKIRSTKLEDSAMYFCASSPRGDSEAFFGQGTRLTVV.